A selection of T cell receptor beta chains follows, all from one sample in a study of shared clonotypes between healthy human individuals. Repertoires were generated with immunoSEQ multiplex PCR, while TCRdb's copy carries only in-frame clones and drops some. The table includes over 2 million clones, under 95% detected once. Sequencing used naive CD4+ T cells from PBMCs. All receptors come from a young man in good health. Some clones in this sample may be carry-over from other donors' samples. Each CDR3 is given with its conserved first and last residue. The D gene is left open where the match is weak. Clone size is stated in some rows and not others, as once, few, many or a class when expanded.

-	TRBV4-2	TRBJ2-3	20	-	CASSQYDRGADLRSTDTQYF	TGTGCCAGCAGCCAATACGACCGGGGGGCGGATTTGCGGAGCACAGATACGCAGTATTTT
TRBD1	TRBV30	TRBJ1-6	15	-	CAWSSPGQVQETLHF	TGTGCCTGGAGTAGCCCGGGACAGGTTCAGGAGACCCTCCACTTT
TRBD1	TRBV18	TRBJ1-2	14	few	CASSPRTGGDGYTF	TGTGCCAGCTCTCCCAGGACAGGGGGCGACGGCTACACCTTC
-	TRBV9	TRBJ2-1	16	-	CASSPRGAHSYNEQFF	TGTGCCAGCAGCCCCAGAGGGGCCCACTCCTACAATGAGCAGTTCTTC
-	TRBV5-1	TRBJ2-3	15	-	CASSLPSADTDAQYF	TGCGCCAGCAGCTTGCCTAGCGCAGACACAGATGCGCAGTATTTT
-	TRBV5-6	TRBJ1-1	14	-	CASSLVRGATEAFF	TGTGCCAGCAGCTTGGTGCGGGGGGCAACTGAAGCTTTCTTT
-	TRBV18	TRBJ1-1	15	once	CASSPPGSWDTEAFF	TGTGCCAGCTCACCACCGGGGTCTTGGGACACTGAAGCTTTCTTT
-	TRBV5-5	TRBJ2-2	13	-	CASSFVLTGELFF	TGTGCCAGCAGCTTTGTGCTAACCGGGGAGCTGTTTTTT
-	TRBV7-3	TRBJ2-2	16	-	CASSRRGDGNTGELFF	TGTGCCAGCAGCCGCAGGGGGGACGGAAACACCGGGGAGCTGTTTTTT
TRBD1	TRBV7-2	TRBJ1-2	14	-	CASSSGQGAVGYTF	TGTGCCAGCAGCTCTGGACAGGGGGCAGTTGGCTACACCTTC
TRBD1	TRBV5-6	TRBJ2-4	17	-	CASSFLGTGEAKNIQYF	TGTGCCAGCAGCTTCCTAGGGACAGGGGAAGCCAAAAACATTCAGTACTTC
-	TRBV7-2	TRBJ1-1	14	once	CASSLGLSRPEAFF	TGTGCCAGCAGCTTAGGACTTTCTCGACCGGAAGCTTTCTTT
-	TRBV27	TRBJ1-6	15	-	CASTRIWGNNSPLHF	TGTGCCAGCACACGAATCTGGGGAAATAATTCACCCCTCCACTTT
-	TRBV27	TRBJ2-4	14	-	CASSVARDKNIQYF	TGTGCCAGCAGTGTGGCAAGGGACAAAAACATTCAGTACTTC
TRBD1	TRBV2	TRBJ1-5	14	-	CASRDRAVWQPQHF	TGTGCCAGCAGAGACAGGGCGGTGTGGCAGCCCCAGCATTTT
-	TRBV19	TRBJ1-1	15	few	CASSVNLGGNTEAFF	TGTGCCAGTAGTGTTAACCTAGGGGGGAACACTGAAGCTTTCTTT
-	TRBV18	TRBJ2-5	12	-	CASSPRGGTQYF	TGTGCCAGCTCACCACGAGGGGGGACCCAGTACTTC
TRBD2	TRBV9	TRBJ2-5	15	-	CASSVASGNQETQYF	TGTGCCAGCAGCGTCGCTAGCGGCAACCAAGAGACCCAGTACTTC
TRBD2	TRBV9	TRBJ2-7	15	-	CASSERLAVPQEQYF	TGTGCCAGCAGCGAGAGACTAGCGGTCCCCCAGGAGCAGTACTTC
TRBD2	TRBV9	TRBJ2-1	15	-	CASSGGTSGYNEQFF	TGTGCCAGCAGCGGCGGGACTAGCGGGTACAATGAGCAGTTCTTC
TRBD1	TRBV6-5	TRBJ2-7	15	-	CASSPRDRDSYEQYF	TGTGCCAGCAGCCCCCGGGACAGGGATTCTTACGAGCAGTACTTC
TRBD2	TRBV7-9	TRBJ2-3	15	-	CASSQAGSRTDTQYF	TGTGCCAGCAGCCAAGCGGGGTCCCGGACAGATACGCAGTATTTT
TRBD1	TRBV27	TRBJ2-5	16	-	CASSARDRGSQETQYF	TGTGCCAGCAGTGCTCGGGACAGGGGGAGCCAAGAGACCCAGTACTTC
-	TRBV5-1	TRBJ2-7	14	-	CASSLGVRPYEQYF	TGCGCCAGCAGCTTGGGGGTTCGGCCCTACGAGCAGTACTTC
-	TRBV29-1	TRBJ2-5	13	-	CSVAPGREETQYF	TGCAGCGTAGCCCCGGGACGAGAAGAGACCCAGTACTTC
-	TRBV9	TRBJ2-1	15	-	CASSVGRASYNEQFF	TGTGCCAGCAGCGTAGGCAGGGCATCCTACAATGAGCAGTTCTTC
TRBD1	TRBV9	TRBJ2-1	17	-	CASSVTLGQGEYNEQFF	TGTGCCAGCAGCGTAACCCTAGGACAGGGGGAATACAATGAGCAGTTCTTC
TRBD2	TRBV7-2	TRBJ2-1	16	-	CASSLDGGRIYNEQFF	TGTGCCAGCAGCTTAGACGGCGGGAGGATTTACAATGAGCAGTTCTTC
-	TRBV4-1	TRBJ2-7	15	-	CASSPGQRGDSKQYF	TGCGCCAGCAGCCCGGGACAGCGGGGAGATTCGAAGCAGTACTTC
-	TRBV19	TRBJ2-3	12	-	CASSRGADTQYF	TGTGCCAGTAGTCGGGGGGCTGATACGCAGTATTTT
-	TRBV10-1	TRBJ2-1	14	-	CASSESPQGNEQFF	TGCGCCAGCAGTGAGTCGCCCCAGGGCAATGAGCAGTTCTTC
TRBD1	TRBV28	TRBJ1-5	15	-	CASSLWPQGAWPQHF	TGTGCCAGCAGCCTGTGGCCACAGGGGGCCTGGCCCCAGCATTTT
TRBD1	TRBV5-6	TRBJ1-5	15	-	CASSLGGQGHQPQHF	TGTGCCAGCAGCTTGGGGGGACAGGGGCATCAGCCCCAGCATTTT
-	TRBV5-1	TRBJ1-4	14	-	CASSYGATNEKLFF	TGCGCCAGCAGCTACGGCGCAACTAATGAAAAACTGTTTTTT
TRBD2	TRBV2	TRBJ2-5	15	-	CASSVGLAGQETQYF	TGTGCCAGCAGTGTGGGTCTAGCGGGGCAAGAGACCCAGTACTTC
-	TRBV28	TRBJ1-5	12	few	CASSPLLQPQHF	TGTGCCAGCAGTCCCCTCCTCCAGCCCCAGCATTTT
-	TRBV7-9	TRBJ2-5	16	-	CASSAWDPRPQETQYF	TGTGCCAGCAGCGCCTGGGACCCAAGACCCCAAGAGACCCAGTACTTC
-	TRBV11-1	TRBJ2-3	17	-	CASSLTRGAPSTDTQYF	TGTGCCAGCAGCTTAACGAGGGGGGCGCCAAGCACAGATACGCAGTATTTT
TRBD2	TRBV6-5	TRBJ2-1	15	-	CASSPGLAGHNEQFF	TGTGCCAGCAGTCCCGGACTAGCGGGCCACAATGAGCAGTTCTTC
TRBD2	TRBV7-7	TRBJ2-1	16	-	CASSLSSGLAANEQFF	TGTGCCAGCAGCTTAAGTTCGGGACTAGCGGCCAATGAGCAGTTCTTC
-	TRBV29-1	TRBJ2-1	13	-	CSVVRGLGDEQFF	TGCAGCGTTGTGCGCGGGTTAGGCGATGAGCAGTTCTTC
-	TRBV7-2	TRBJ1-2	18	-	CASSRHTPTGTSDYGYTF	TGTGCCAGCAGCCGTCACACTCCAACCGGGACATCAGACTATGGCTACACCTTC
-	TRBV5-1	TRBJ1-1	14	-	CASSVLEGGLEAFF	TGCGCCAGCAGCGTCCTGGAGGGGGGGCTTGAAGCTTTCTTT